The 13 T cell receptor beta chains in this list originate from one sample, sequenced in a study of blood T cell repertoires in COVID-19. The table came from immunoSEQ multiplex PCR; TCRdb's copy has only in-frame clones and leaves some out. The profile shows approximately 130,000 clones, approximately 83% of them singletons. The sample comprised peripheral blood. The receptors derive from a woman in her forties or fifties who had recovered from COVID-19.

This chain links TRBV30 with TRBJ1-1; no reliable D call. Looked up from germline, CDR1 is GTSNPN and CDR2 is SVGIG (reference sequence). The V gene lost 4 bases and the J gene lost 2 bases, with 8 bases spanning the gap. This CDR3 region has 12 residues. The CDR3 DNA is TGTGCCTGGAACCTACCCAACACTGAAGCTTTCTTT. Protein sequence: CAWNLPNTEAFF. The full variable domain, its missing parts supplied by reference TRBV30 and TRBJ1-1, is SQTIHQWPATLVQPVGSPLSLECTVEGTSNPNLYWYRQAAGRGLQLLFYSVGIGQISSEVPQNLSASRPQDRQFILSSKKLLLSDSGFYLCAWNLPNTEAFFGQGTRLTVV.

The CDR3 DNA is TGTGCCAGCAGGAGAAGCTCCTATAATTCACCCCTCCACTTT. It is translated as CASRRSSYNSPLHF. V and J are TRBV11-3 and TRBJ1-6, with D unresolved. With 6 bases removed from V and 0 bases from J, the gap between germline ends came to 6 bases. The germline gives CDR1 SGHNT, CDR2 YENEEA. The length of the CDR3 is 14 residues.

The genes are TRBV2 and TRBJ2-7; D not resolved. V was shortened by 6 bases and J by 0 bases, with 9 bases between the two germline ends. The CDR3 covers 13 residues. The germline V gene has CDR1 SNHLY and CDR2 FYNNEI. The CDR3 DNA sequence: TGTGCCAGCAGGCAGGCGCCCTCCTACGAGCAGTACTTC. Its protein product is CASRQAPSYEQYF.

The CDR3: CASSLSNRSYGYTF. The CDR3 DNA follows: TGTGCCAGCAGCTTATCCAACAGGTCGTATGGCTACACCTTC. This rearrangement joins TRBV7-9 to TRBJ1-2; D is possibly TRBD1 (5 bases). Germline V gene data show CDR1 as SEHNR and CDR2 as FQNEAQ (reference sequence). The CDR3 consists of 14 residues. Trimming took 2 bases from V and 5 from J, leaving 12 bases between them.

The CDR3 loop reads CASSPRDRGQPQHF. CDR3 DNA sequence: TGTGCCAGCTCACCGCGGGACAGAGGTCAGCCCCAGCATTTT. V usage is TRBV18 and J usage is TRBJ1-5; TRBD1 agrees at 7 bases. The CDR3 runs to 14 residues. Trimming took 3 bases from V and 6 from J; bases not matched to a gene: 5. Germline loops: CDR1 KGHSH, CDR2 LQKENI.

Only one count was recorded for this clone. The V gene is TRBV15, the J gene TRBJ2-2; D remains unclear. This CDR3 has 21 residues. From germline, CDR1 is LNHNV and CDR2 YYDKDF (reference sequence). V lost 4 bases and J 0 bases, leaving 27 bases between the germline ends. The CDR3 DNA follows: TGTGCCACCAGCACCAGCGCGTATCCGGCTCAGCAAGTAACGAACACCGGGGAGCTGTTTTTT. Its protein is CATSTSAYPAQQVTNTGELFF.

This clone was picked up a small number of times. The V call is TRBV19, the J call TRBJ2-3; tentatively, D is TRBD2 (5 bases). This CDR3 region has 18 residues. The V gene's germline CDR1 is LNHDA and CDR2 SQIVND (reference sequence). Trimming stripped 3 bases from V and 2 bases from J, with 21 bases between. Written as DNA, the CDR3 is TGTGCCAGTAGTATTGGTTTCCGGGGATCTTCGTTCACAGATACGCAGTATTTT. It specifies CASSIGFRGSSFTDTQYF. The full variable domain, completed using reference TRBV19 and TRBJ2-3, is DGGITQSPKYLFRKEGQNVTLSCEQNLNHDAMYWYRQDPGQGLRLIYYSQIVNDFQKGDIAEGYSVSREKKESFPLTVTSAQKNPTAFYLCASSIGFRGSSFTDTQYFGPGTRLTVL.

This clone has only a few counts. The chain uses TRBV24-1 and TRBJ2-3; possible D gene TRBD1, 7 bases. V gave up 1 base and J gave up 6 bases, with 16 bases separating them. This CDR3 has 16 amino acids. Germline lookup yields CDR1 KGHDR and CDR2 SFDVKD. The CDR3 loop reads CATSDLSAPGGDTQYF. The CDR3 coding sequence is TGTGCCACCAGTGATTTATCCGCGCCAGGGGGGGATACGCAGTATTTT.

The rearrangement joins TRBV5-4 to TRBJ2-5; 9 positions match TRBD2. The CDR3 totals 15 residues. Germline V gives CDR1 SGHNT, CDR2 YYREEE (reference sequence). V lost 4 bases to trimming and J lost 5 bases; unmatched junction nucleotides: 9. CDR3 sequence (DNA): TGTGCCAGCAGCCGGACTAGCGACCGGGGGGAGACCCAGTACTTC. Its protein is CASSRTSDRGETQYF. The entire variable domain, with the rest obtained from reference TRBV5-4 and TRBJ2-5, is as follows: ETGVTQSPTHLIKTRGQQVTLRCSSQSGHNTVSWYQQALGQGPQFIFQYYREEENGRGNFPPRFSGLQFPNYSSELNVNALELDDSALYLCASSRTSDRGETQYFGPGTRLLVL.

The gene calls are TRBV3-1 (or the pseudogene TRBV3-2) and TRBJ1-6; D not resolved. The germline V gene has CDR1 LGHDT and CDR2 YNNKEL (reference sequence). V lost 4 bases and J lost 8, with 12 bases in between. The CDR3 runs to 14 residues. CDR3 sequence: CASSLDMIDSPLHF. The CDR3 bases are TGTGCCAGCAGCCTCGACATGATAGATTCACCCCTCCACTTT.

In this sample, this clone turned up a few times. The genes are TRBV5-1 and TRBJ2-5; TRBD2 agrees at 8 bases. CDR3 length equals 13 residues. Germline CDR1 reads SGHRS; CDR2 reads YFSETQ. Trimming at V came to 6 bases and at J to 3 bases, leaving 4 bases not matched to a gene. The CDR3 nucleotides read TGCGCCAGCACTTTTAGCGGGAAAGAGACCCAGTACTTC. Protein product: CASTFSGKETQYF.

The CDR3: CASSLATQRGGYEQYF. Written as DNA, the CDR3 is TGCGCCAGCAGCTTGGCCACCCAGCGGGGGGGGTACGAGCAGTACTTC. The chain recombines TRBV5-1 with TRBJ2-7; 10 nucleotides match TRBD2. Germline V gene sequence: CDR1 SGHRS, CDR2 YFSETQ. The CDR3 spans 16 residues. With 0 bases clipped from V and 4 bases from J, the junction kept 7 bases outside the gene matches.

The DNA of the CDR3 is TGCGCCAGCAGCCCGGGGACTACCAGGGATACGCAGTATTTT. It specifies CASSPGTTRDTQYF. The chain employs TRBV5-1 and TRBJ2-3; TRBD2 matches at 7 bases. J was trimmed by 6 bases and V by 4 bases; bases with no gene match: 8. The CDR3 is 14 residues long. Germline loops: CDR1 SGHRS, CDR2 YFSETQ.